This T cell receptor beta chain was sequenced during a study of T cells expressing NK-cell markers. Study-level information: With respect to HCMV, seven of the eight sequenced donors were seropositive, and one was seronegative. Study outcomes and limitations: In several donors, dominant clonotypes made up about 25-60.1% of CD3+CD56-NKG2C+ cells. Expanded NKG2C+ T cell clones were not confirmed as HCMV-specific.

After re-calling the 5' RACE reads, TCRdb lists one entry per CDR3 protein, DNA absent. This table holds about 410,000 distinct CDR3 sequences. The CDR3 runs to 14 residues. CDR1 is DFQATT and CDR2 is SNEGSKA in the germline V gene (reference sequence). About this clonotype: Its cognate antigen is unknown.

The TCR originated in a woman in her forties or fifties in good health. The source material was blood T cells: a sorted CD56 or NKG2C T cell subset, CD4+ or CD8+ T cells, or bulk PBMC T cells (not recorded which). The chain recombines TRBV20-1 with TRBJ2-1; TCRdb returns TRBD2, unconfirmable since there is no DNA. CDR3 in amino acids: CSAYGGLAPHEQFF.